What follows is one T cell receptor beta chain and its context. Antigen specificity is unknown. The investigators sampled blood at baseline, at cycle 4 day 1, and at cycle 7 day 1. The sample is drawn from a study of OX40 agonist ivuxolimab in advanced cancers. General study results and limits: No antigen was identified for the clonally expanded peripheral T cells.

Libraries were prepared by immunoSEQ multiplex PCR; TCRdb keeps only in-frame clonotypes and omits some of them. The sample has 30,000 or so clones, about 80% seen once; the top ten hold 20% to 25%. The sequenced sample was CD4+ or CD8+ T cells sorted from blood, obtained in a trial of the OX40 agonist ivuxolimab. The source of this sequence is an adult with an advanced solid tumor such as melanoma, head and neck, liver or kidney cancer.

The CDR3 DNA is TGTGCCAGTAGTATAAATACGGGGCGTCAAGATACGCAGTATTTT. It translates to CASSINTGRQDTQYF. V usage is TRBV19 and J usage is TRBJ2-3; the D call may be TRBD1 or TRBD2 (5 bases each). Trimming left V 2 bases short and J 5 bases short, with 14 bases between. The CDR3 is made up of 15 amino acids. CDR1 and CDR2 from the germline V gene are LNHDA and SQIVND (reference sequence).